Below, 17 T cell receptor beta chains from the same sample are listed, as sequenced in a study of human T cells and chemical hapten exposure. TCRdb recomputed calls from the RACE reads with MiXCR, one row per CDR3 protein. In the table there are about 120,000 distinct CDR3 sequences, about an eighth of which are singletons. The time point was: patch test 1, 2 weeks after DPC sensitization. Specified treatment: therapeutic diphenylcyclopropenone sensitization with weekly scalp DPC. Sequenced here: whole blood, sampled in connection with sensitization to the hapten diphenylcyclopropenone (DPC). Source of these receptors: a woman in her 50s with alopecia areata. Some clones in this sample may be carry-over from other donors' samples.

This clonotype was found a few times. The J gene is TRBJ2-7, the V gene TRBV3-1; 7 bases match TRBD1. CDR3 length equals 14 residues. Per germline, CDR1 LGHDT and CDR2 YNNKEL (reference sequence). Trimming took 4 bases from V and 4 from J; bases not matched to a gene: 7. The CDR3 DNA is TGTGCCAGCAGCCCTAGACAGGGAGAGTACGAGCAGTACTTC. Translating gives CASSPRQGEYEQYF.

J is TRBJ1-5 and V is TRBV5-1; D might be TRBD1 (6 bases). The CDR3 consists of 14 residues. Germline loops: CDR1 SGHRS, CDR2 YFSETQ. V shed 3 bases and J shed 11 bases, with 18 bases lying between them. The CDR3 nucleotides read TGCGCCAGCAGCTCAGGGACGGCGGAGGGGGCCCAGCATTTT. Protein product: CASSSGTAEGAQHF.

This clonotype has only a few counts. V usage is TRBV28 and J usage is TRBJ1-1; weak D call: TRBD1 (6 bases). Germline CDR1 and CDR2: MDHEN and SYDVKM. The CDR3 has 15 amino acids. V lost 8 bases and J 3 bases, leaving 19 bases between the germline ends. The CDR3: CASSTGGAQDTEAFF. In nucleotides, the CDR3 is TGTGCCAGCTCAACGGGGGGGGCGCAGGACACTGAAGCTTTCTTT.

This clonotype was counted between two and nine times. V and J are TRBV7-9 and TRBJ2-7; 7 bases align to TRBD1. V lost 5 bases, J lost 3 bases, and 10 bases stayed unmatched. The CDR3 extends over 15 amino acids. CDR1 and CDR2 from the germline V gene are SEHNR and FQNEAQ (reference sequence). The CDR3 sequence is CASSPGQNLLYEQYF. CDR3 nucleotides: TGTGCCAGCAGCCCGGGACAGAATCTACTCTACGAGCAGTACTTC.

This clonotype has at least ten counts. The chain carries TRBV6-2 or TRBV6-3 and TRBJ1-3; weak D call: TRBD1 (5 bases). The germline gives CDR1 MNHEY, CDR2 SVGEGT. This CDR3 is built from 15 residues. Deletions cut 5 bases from V and 1 base from J, with 12 bases between. As DNA, the CDR3 is TGTGCCAGCAGTCCGACGGAGGGGTCTGGAAACACCATATATTTT. It is translated as CASSPTEGSGNTIYF.

This clonotype was seen at least ten times. The V and J genes are TRBV12-3 or TRBV12-4 and TRBJ2-5; a weak D match, TRBD1 (5 bases). The V gene lost 5 bases and the J gene lost 5 bases, with 18 bases spanning the gap. This CDR3 spans 15 amino acids. As DNA, the CDR3 is TGTGCCAGCAGTCCCGCGGACATTAGTGGGGAGACCCAGTACTTC. This codes for CASSPADISGETQYF.

Turning to this clonotype: Without the conserved terminal phenylalanine or tryptophan, this CDR3 likely stems from a read error. The J gene is TRBJ2-1, the V gene TRBV7-2, with D tentatively TRBD2 (5 bases). Trimming cost V 5 bases and J 10 bases, with 15 bases left between them. CDR1 is SGHTA and CDR2 is FQGNSA in the germline V gene. This CDR3 contains 13 residues. CDR3 nucleotides: TGTGCCAGCAGCCCGGGAACAGAGACCGAGCAGTTCTCC. Its translation: CASSPGTETEQFS.

This clonotype was detected many times. This chain links TRBV28 with TRBJ1-1; D uncertain. V was shortened by 3 bases and J by 6 bases, with 11 bases between the two germline ends. The CDR3 is 13 amino acids. Germline V gene lookup returns CDR1 MDHEN and CDR2 SYDVKM. CDR3: CASSLGGRSEAFF. CDR3 nucleotide sequence: TGTGCCAGCAGTTTGGGTGGCAGGTCTGAAGCTTTCTTT.

This clonotype was counted only a few times. The chain is built from TRBV5-5 and TRBJ1-1; 7 bases map to TRBD1. The CDR3 has 15 residues. Germline CDR1 and CDR2: SGHKS and YYEKEE (reference sequence). The V segment lost 4 bases and the J segment 10 bases; nucleotides outside the gene matches: 16. The CDR3 spells CASSPLETGEGRAFF. Written as DNA, the CDR3 is TGTGCCAGCAGCCCGTTAGAAACAGGGGAAGGAAGAGCTTTCTTT.

The sample holds one count of this clonotype. The CDR3 sequence: CASRTEGTAREGYTF. CDR3 bases: TGTGCCAGCAGAACAGAAGGGACCGCAAGAGAGGGCTACACCTTC. The chain carries TRBV6-4 and TRBJ1-2; a possible D gene is TRBD1 (5 bases). The CDR3 consists of 15 residues. The V end was cut by 6 bases, the J end by 8 bases, with 22 bases between. Looked up from germline, CDR1 is MRHNA and CDR2 is SNTAGT.

This clonotype was picked up many times. The CDR3 loop reads CASSPFVGADTQYF. CDR3 DNA sequence: TGTGCCAGCAGTCCGTTTGTGGGGGCAGATACGCAGTATTTT. V usage is TRBV6-2 or TRBV6-3 and J usage is TRBJ2-3; D tentatively fits TRBD1 or TRBD2 (5 bases each). This CDR3 is built from 14 residues. Germline-derived CDR1 and CDR2 are MNHEY and SVGEGT. V lost 5 bases to trimming and J lost 4 bases, with 13 bases between them.

This clonotype was counted at least ten times. This chain uses TRBV27 with TRBJ2-1; 13 bases line up with TRBD2. Germline CDR1 reads MNHEY; CDR2 reads SMNVEV (reference sequence). The CDR3 has 15 amino acids. V was pared by 6 bases and J by 9 bases, with 8 bases of the junction left unmatched. CDR3 coding DNA: TGTGCCAGCAGCTCTGGACTAGCGGGAGTGAGTGAGCAGTTCTTC. Its translation is CASSSGLAGVSEQFF.

This sequence joins TRBV12-3 or TRBV12-4 and TRBJ2-2, with unresolved D. V shed 7 bases and J shed 1 base, with 7 bases lying between them. The CDR3 sequence is 13 residues long. The CDR3 sequence: CASNIENTGELFF. As DNA, the CDR3 is TGTGCCAGCAATATAGAGAACACCGGGGAGCTGTTTTTT.

The genes are TRBV18 and TRBJ1-1; no firm D call. CDR1 is KGHSH and CDR2 is LQKENI in the germline V gene. Trimming shortened V by 3 bases and J by 0 bases, and 17 bases separated the two germline ends. The CDR3 is 17 residues long. The CDR3 sequence: CASSPTRVGIMNTEAFF. The CDR3 DNA follows: TGTGCCAGCTCACCTACGCGGGTCGGAATTATGAACACTGAAGCTTTCTTT.

There are many counts of this clonotype. The rearrangement uses TRBV28 and TRBJ1-5; D gene unclear. The V gene lost 1 base and the J gene lost 11 bases, with 6 bases spanning the gap. The CDR3 runs 11 residues. Germline V gene data show CDR1 as MDHEN and CDR2 as SYDVKM. The CDR3 nucleotides are TGTGCCAGCAGTTTATTGCGGTCCCAGCATTTT. It yields the protein CASSLLRSQHF.

The rearrangement uses TRBV20-1 and TRBJ1-5, with 8 bases fitting TRBD1. This CDR3 region has 14 residues. Germline V gene lookup returns CDR1 DFQATT and CDR2 SNEGSKA (reference sequence). Trimming took 5 bases from V and 5 from J; bases not matched to a gene: 8. The CDR3 sequence: CSAPGTGTYQPQHF. In DNA form, the CDR3 reads TGCAGTGCTCCCGGGACAGGCACGTATCAGCCCCAGCATTTT.

This clonotype was detected only a few times. The chain employs TRBV6-5 and TRBJ2-7; TRBD1 or TRBD2 may be the D gene (5 bases each). The CDR3 is 14 amino acids. Germline lookup yields CDR1 MNHEY and CDR2 SVGAGI. Trimming removed 0 bases from V and 1 base from J, with 7 bases in between. The CDR3 region is CASSYSGTSYEQYF. The CDR3 DNA reads as TGTGCCAGCAGTTACTCCGGGACGTCCTACGAGCAGTACTTC.